A single sample is the source of the 10 T cell receptor beta chains below, sequenced in a study of blood T cell repertoires in COVID-19. Libraries were prepared by immunoSEQ multiplex PCR; TCRdb keeps only in-frame clonotypes and omits some of them. The profile shows 150,000 to 200,000 clones, under 90% of them singletons. Sequenced sample: peripheral blood. These receptors were collected from a man in his forties or fifties with acute or convalescent COVID-19.

The chain is built from TRBV5-8 and TRBJ2-7; tentatively, D is TRBD1 (7 bases). V dropped 6 bases and J dropped 1 base, with 17 bases sitting between them. The germline V gene encodes CDR1 SGHTS and CDR2 YDEGEE. The CDR3 runs to 15 residues. CDR3 in DNA: TGTGCCAGCACCCCGAAGGGGGCGGGGTCCTACGAGCAGTACTTC. It specifies CASTPKGAGSYEQYF.

This sequence joins TRBV7-9 and TRBJ1-3; tentative D call: TRBD1 (6 bases). The CDR3 consists of 13 residues. V lost 4 bases and J lost 2, with 6 bases in between. Germline assignment: CDR1 SEHNR and CDR2 FQNEAQ (reference sequence). CDR3 protein: CASSSGAGNTIYF. Here the CDR3 DNA reads TGTGCCAGCAGCTCAGGGGCTGGAAACACCATATATTTT.

The CDR3 nucleotides read TGTGCCAGCAGCCTAAGACAAAACGGGGAGCTGTTTTTT. Amino acids: CASSLRQNGELFF. This chain links TRBV6-6 with TRBJ2-2; D is unclear. The CDR3 has 13 amino acids. The V end lost 6 bases, the J end lost 7 bases, and 12 bases lay between the germline ends. The germline V gene encodes CDR1 MNHNY and CDR2 SVGAGI (reference sequence).

The chain joins TRBV7-9 to TRBJ2-1; D possibly corresponds to TRBD2 (5 bases). The CDR3 has 16 residues. V was shortened by 5 bases and J by 5 bases, with 19 bases between the two germline ends. Germline assignment: CDR1 SEHNR and CDR2 FQNEAQ (reference sequence). The CDR3 region has the DNA TGTGCCAGCAGCGGCACCCCCGGACTTTTAAACAATGAGCAGTTCTTC. Its protein is CASSGTPGLLNNEQFF.

The J gene is TRBJ1-2, the V gene TRBV28; D not resolved. This CDR3 has 13 residues. Per the germline V gene, CDR1 is MDHEN and CDR2 is SYDVKM. Between the trimmed V and J ends, which lost 3 bases and 6 bases, there was a span of 11 bases. For the CDR3, the DNA is TGTGCCAGCAGTTTTTTAGCCCGGGATGGCTACACCTTC. Protein: CASSFLARDGYTF.

This chain links TRBV5-6 with TRBJ2-5; no clear D. This CDR3 has 13 amino acids. Germline V lookup: CDR1 SGHDT, CDR2 YYEEEE. The V and J ends lost 2 bases and 5 bases respectively, with 10 bases between them. The CDR3 nucleotides read TGTGCCAGCAGCTTCTCGGGTCAGGAGACCCAGTACTTC. Its translation is CASSFSGQETQYF.

This chain connects TRBV6-5 to TRBJ2-5; 9 nucleotides agree with TRBD1. The CDR3 covers 15 residues. Germline assignment: CDR1 MNHEY and CDR2 SVGAGI. Trimming took 0 bases from V and 2 from J; bases not matched to a gene: 1. As DNA, the CDR3 is TGTGCCAGCAGTTACTCGGGACAGGGACAAGAGACCCAGTACTTC. Its protein is CASSYSGQGQETQYF.

The chain joins TRBV4-3 to TRBJ2-1; a weak D match, TRBD2 (6 bases). The CDR3 has 14 residues. Germline V gene lookup returns CDR1 LGHNA and CDR2 YSLEER. Trimming left V 1 base short and J 10 bases short, with 14 bases between. This CDR3 is CASSQVGVGGEQFF. The CDR3 DNA reads as TGCGCCAGCAGCCAAGTCGGGGTCGGGGGAGAGCAGTTCTTC.

The V gene is TRBV5-6, the J gene TRBJ1-1, with D uncertain. The CDR3 contains 13 residues. CDR1 SGHDT and CDR2 YYEEEE come from the germline V gene. V was cut by 0 bases and J by 1 base, with 4 bases left in between. DNA for the CDR3: TGTGCCAGCAGCTTGGCAGGGAACACTGAAGCTTTCTTT. Translating gives CASSLAGNTEAFF.

The chain uses TRBV27 and TRBJ1-5; the D gene is possibly TRBD1 (6 bases). The V gene's germline CDR1 is MNHEY and CDR2 SMNVEV (reference sequence). This CDR3 is 12 amino acids long. Trimming took off 3 bases at V and 7 bases at J, with 7 bases between the two ends. CDR3 residues: CASSLQGQPQHF. The CDR3, as DNA: TGTGCCAGCAGTTTGCAGGGGCAGCCCCAGCATTTT.